Below are 20 T cell receptor beta chains sequenced from a single sample in a study of EBV T-cell therapy then PD-1 blockade in nasopharyngeal carcinoma. No antigen has been identified for these receptors. Treatment described: AdE1-LMPpoly-expanded autologous EBV-specific T-cell therapy followed by anti-PD-1 nivolumab. The repertoire was sequenced with immunoSEQ multiplex PCR; TCRdb's copy has only in-frame clones and lacks some. The sample includes more than 15,000 clones, 80% to 85% of them seen just once. Here the sequenced sample was CD8+ T cells from blood, taken at day 0 from a patient whose treatment included autologous EBV-specific T cells and nivolumab. Receptors originate from a man between 35 and 55 years old with nasopharyngeal carcinoma.

The chain couples TRBV5-6 to TRBJ1-2; no reliable D call. The CDR3 spans 15 residues. Trimming shortened V by 1 base and J by 4 bases, and 14 bases separated the two germline ends. Per the germline V gene, CDR1 is SGHDT and CDR2 is YYEEEE. The CDR3: CASSLRVKNIYGYTF. CDR3 nucleotide sequence: TGTGCCAGCAGCTTGAGAGTCAAGAACATCTATGGCTACACCTTC.

The CDR3 loop is CASSWGSNQPQHF. For the CDR3, the DNA is TGTGCCAGCAGCTGGGGTAGCAATCAGCCCCAGCATTTT. The chain uses TRBV5-6 and TRBJ1-5; D is unresolved. V was cut by 3 bases and J by 0 bases, with 4 bases left in between. Germline V lookup: CDR1 SGHDT, CDR2 YYEEEE. This CDR3 contains 13 residues. The full variable domain, rest sourced from reference TRBV5-6 and TRBJ1-5, is DAGVTQSPTHLIKTRGQQVTLRCSPKSGHDTVSWYQQALGQGPQFIFQYYEEEERQRGNFPDRFSGHQFPNYSSELNVNALLLGDSALYLCASSWGSNQPQHFGDGTRLSIL.

The rearrangement joins TRBV27 to TRBJ1-4, with D unclear. Trimming stripped 6 bases from V and 8 bases from J, with 13 bases between. The germline V gene has CDR1 MNHEY and CDR2 SMNVEV (reference sequence). This CDR3 has 13 amino acids. The CDR3 is CASSHNRGEKLFF. The CDR3 DNA is TGTGCCAGCAGCCATAACCGCGGGGAAAAACTGTTTTTT.

V and J are TRBV6-6 and TRBJ2-5; D is uncertain. Germline CDR1 MNHNY, CDR2 SVGAGI (reference sequence). The CDR3 covers 11 residues. Trimming took 0 bases from V and 7 from J, leaving 3 bases between them. The CDR3 spells CASSYSGTQYF. DNA for the CDR3: TGTGCCAGCAGTTACTCCGGGACCCAGTACTTC.

The chain carries TRBV19 and TRBJ2-2; D unresolved. Germline values: CDR1 LNHDA, CDR2 SQIVND (reference sequence). The CDR3 has 13 residues. Between the trimmed V and J ends, which lost 3 bases and 5 bases, there was a span of 7 bases. CDR3 in DNA: TGTGCCAGTAGTATTCACAGTACCGGGGAGCTGTTTTTT. It yields the protein CASSIHSTGELFF.

The chain couples TRBV7-8 to TRBJ1-1; D is undetermined. Germline CDR1 reads SGHVS; CDR2 reads FQNEAQ. Trimming stripped 2 bases from V and 1 base from J, with 8 bases between. The CDR3 length is 14 residues. The CDR3 DNA reads as TGTGCCAGCAGCTTACCGAGGAAGAACACTGAAGCTTTCTTT. Translation: CASSLPRKNTEAFF.

The chain employs TRBV4-1 and TRBJ2-1; D is tentatively TRBD1 or TRBD2 (5 bases each). There are 17 residues in the CDR3. V was trimmed by 3 bases and J by 0 bases, leaving 15 bases between them. In germline, CDR1 is MGHRA, CDR2 YSYEKL. Here the CDR3 reads CASSQGDGMSSYNEQFF. DNA of the CDR3: TGCGCCAGCAGCCAGGGGGACGGGATGAGCTCCTACAATGAGCAGTTCTTC.

The gene calls are TRBV19 and TRBJ2-1, with D perhaps given as TRBD1 or TRBD2 (5 bases each). CDR1 LNHDA and CDR2 SQIVND come from the germline V gene (reference sequence). CDR3 size: 15 residues. V was clipped by 4 bases and J by 4 bases, with 14 bases between them. In DNA form, the CDR3 reads TGTGCCAGTAGTACCACGTCGGGACCGTACAATGAGCAGTTCTTC. Its translation: CASSTTSGPYNEQFF. Variable domain in full (rest from reference TRBV19 and TRBJ2-1): DGGITQSPKYLFRKEGQNVTLSCEQNLNHDAMYWYRQDPGQGLRLIYYSQIVNDFQKGDIAEGYSVSREKKESFPLTVTSAQKNPTAFYLCASSTTSGPYNEQFFGPGTRLTVL.

The CDR3 region is CASRTSGEADTQYF. The DNA of the CDR3 is TGTGCCAGCAGGACTAGCGGGGAGGCAGATACGCAGTATTTT. The V and J genes are TRBV6-5 and TRBJ2-3; 11 nucleotides align to TRBD2. The trim removed 6 bases at V and 4 bases at J, leaving 3 bases unmatched. The germline V gene has CDR1 MNHEY and CDR2 SVGAGI. The length of the CDR3 is 14 residues.

The chain is built from TRBV19 and TRBJ2-7; D might be TRBD1 (6 bases). This CDR3 has 14 residues. CDR1 is LNHDA and CDR2 is SQIVND in the germline V gene (reference sequence). With 6 bases removed from V and 2 bases from J, the gap between germline ends came to 14 bases. CDR3 in amino acids: CASSYTGPPYEQYF. As DNA, the CDR3 is TGTGCCAGTAGCTACACAGGGCCCCCCTACGAGCAGTACTTC. Looking up the rest from reference TRBV19 and TRBJ2-7 gives the full variable domain: DGGITQSPKYLFRKEGQNVTLSCEQNLNHDAMYWYRQDPGQGLRLIYYSQIVNDFQKGDIAEGYSVSREKKESFPLTVTSAQKNPTAFYLCASSYTGPPYEQYFGPGTRLTVT.

The chain links TRBV7-9 to TRBJ2-1; maybe TRBD2 (6 bases). The CDR3 is 14 amino acids. Per germline, CDR1 SEHNR and CDR2 FQNEAQ (reference sequence). V lost 5 bases, J lost 8 bases, and 16 bases lay in between. This CDR3 reads CASSLGTPQDEQFF. CDR3 DNA sequence: TGTGCCAGCAGCCTAGGGACTCCCCAGGATGAGCAGTTCTTC.

A note on this clone: Its ends do not fully match the called genes, so a read error is possible. This chain links TRBV19 with TRBJ1-1; D is perhaps TRBD1 (6 bases). Germline V gives CDR1 LNHDA, CDR2 SQIVND (reference sequence). This CDR3 has 14 amino acids. CDR3 sequence reads: CASGISGVNTEAFF. CDR3 DNA: TGTGCCAGTGGTATTTCAGGGGTGAACACTGAAGCTTTCTTT.

The chain combines TRBV7-6 with TRBJ1-1; D not certain. The CDR3 is made up of 15 amino acids. The germline V gene encodes CDR1 SGHVS and CDR2 FNYEAQ. V was clipped by 3 bases and J by 1 base, with 12 bases between them. DNA for the CDR3: TGTGCCAGCAGCTTCTCGGTCGGTGAGAACACTGAAGCTTTCTTT. Translating it yields CASSFSVGENTEAFF. The full variable domain, rest sourced from reference TRBV7-6 and TRBJ1-1, is GAGVSQSPRYKVTKRGQDVALRCDPISGHVSLYWYRQALGQGPEFLTYFNYEAQQDKSGLPNDRFSAERPEGSISTLTIQRTEQRDSAMYRCASSFSVGENTEAFFGQGTRLTVV.

The chain joins TRBV4-3 to TRBJ1-2, with D possibly matching TRBD1 (5 bases). The CDR3 contains 15 residues. Germline V gene lookup returns CDR1 LGHNA and CDR2 YSLEER. Trimming shortened V by 2 bases and J by 7 bases, and 17 bases separated the two germline ends. CDR3 sequence (DNA): TGCGCCAGCAGCCAAAGTACCGGGACGAACGCTGGCTACACCTTC. This codes for CASSQSTGTNAGYTF.

This chain uses TRBV15 with TRBJ2-6; maybe TRBD2 (5 bases). Germline values: CDR1 LNHNV, CDR2 YYDKDF (reference sequence). The length of the CDR3 is 16 residues. The V gene lost 0 bases and the J gene lost 1 base, with 7 bases spanning the gap. The CDR3 protein is CATSRDRGSGANVLTF. DNA of the CDR3: TGTGCCACCAGCAGAGATCGGGGATCTGGGGCCAACGTCCTGACTTTC.

The chain uses TRBV7-9 and TRBJ1-2, with D perhaps matching TRBD1 (5 bases). The ends were cut back, 4 bases at V and 7 bases at J, with 16 bases in the middle. This CDR3 has 14 residues. CDR1 is SEHNR and CDR2 is FQNEAQ in the germline V gene (reference sequence). In DNA, the CDR3 is TGTGCCAGCAGCTACCTCTCTGGGGGGGGTGGCTACACCTTC. It codes for CASSYLSGGGGYTF. Filled out from reference TRBV7-9 and TRBJ1-2, the complete variable domain reads DTGVSQNPRHKITKRGQNVTFRCDPISEHNRLYWYRQTLGQGPEFLTYFQNEAQLEKSRLLSDRFSAERPKGSFSTLEIQRTEQGDSAMYLCASSYLSGGGGYTFGSGTRLTVV.

In regard to this clone: One end of the junction fails to match germline, which may point to a read error. This rearrangement joins TRBV7-6 to TRBJ2-1; D might be TRBD1 (6 bases). CDR1 is SGHVS and CDR2 is FNYEAQ in the germline V gene. The CDR3 is 14 amino acids. CDR3 coding DNA: TGCGCCAGCAGCCCAAGGGACACCCACAATGAGCAGTTCTTC. Its translation: CASSPRDTHNEQFF.

As DNA, the CDR3 is TGCGCCAGCAGCCAAGATCAGGGTAGCACCGGGGAGCTGTTTTTT. It is translated as CASSQDQGSTGELFF. The V and J genes are TRBV4-3 and TRBJ2-2, with D tentatively TRBD1 (5 bases). The CDR3 extends over 15 amino acids. The germline V and J ends were trimmed by 0 bases and 4 bases, with 9 bases remaining between them. Germline V gives CDR1 LGHNA, CDR2 YSLEER.

This chain uses TRBV29-1 with TRBJ1-5, with a tentative D call TRBD1 (5 bases). Germline-derived CDR1 and CDR2 are SQVTM and ANQGSEA. The CDR3 length is 13 residues. The germline V and J ends were trimmed by 3 bases and 4 bases, with 10 bases remaining between them. CDR3 sequence (DNA): TGCAGCGTTGATTTTGGGGGGAATCAGCCCCAGCATTTT. It codes for CSVDFGGNQPQHF.

J is TRBJ1-5 and V is TRBV5-6; 7 bases align to TRBD1. V shed 5 bases, J shed 6 bases, and the junction held 14 bases outside the gene matches. This CDR3 comprises 16 residues. CDR1 and CDR2 (germline): SGHDT, YYEEEE. The CDR3 bases are TGTGCCAGCAGTGTGAGTGGGACGGGGGACAGTCAGCCCCAGCATTTT. This gives the protein CASSVSGTGDSQPQHF.